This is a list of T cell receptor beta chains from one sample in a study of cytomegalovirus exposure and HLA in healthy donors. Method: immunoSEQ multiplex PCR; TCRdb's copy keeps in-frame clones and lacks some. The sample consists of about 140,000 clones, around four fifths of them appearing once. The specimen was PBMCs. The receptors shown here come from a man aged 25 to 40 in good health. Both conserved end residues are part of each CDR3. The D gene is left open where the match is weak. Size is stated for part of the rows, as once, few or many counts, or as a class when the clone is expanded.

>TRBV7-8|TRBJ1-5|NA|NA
CASSLVGRQQPQHF
TGTGCCAGCAGCTTAGTAGGTCGACAGCAGCCCCAGCATTTT
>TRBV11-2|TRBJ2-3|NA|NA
CASSLVRRETDTQYF
TGTGCCAGCAGCTTAGTCCGCCGGGAGACAGATACGCAGTATTTT
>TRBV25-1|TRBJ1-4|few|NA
CASSDTATNEKLFF
TGTGCCAGCAGTGATACGGCAACTAATGAAAAACTGTTTTTT
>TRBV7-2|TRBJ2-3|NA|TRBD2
CASSLGSGRWGDTQYF
TGTGCCAGCAGCTTAGGTAGCGGGAGGTGGGGAGATACGCAGTATTTT
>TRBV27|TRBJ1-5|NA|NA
CASSLRGYNQPQHF
TGTGCCAGCAGCCTTAGGGGCTACAATCAGCCCCAGCATTTT
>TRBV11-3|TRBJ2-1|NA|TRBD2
CASKPRAGTSSKSSYNEQFF
TGTGCCAGCAAACCACGCGCCGGGACTAGTTCAAAAAGCTCCTACAATGAGCAGTTCTTC
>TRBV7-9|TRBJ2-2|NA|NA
CSSRRTGTQGTGELFF
TGTTCCAGCAGGCGTACCGGGACCCAGGGGACCGGGGAGCTGTTTTTT
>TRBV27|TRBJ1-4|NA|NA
CASSLQGSGATNEKLFF
TGTGCCAGCAGTTTACAGGGCTCCGGTGCAACTAATGAAAAACTGTTTTTT
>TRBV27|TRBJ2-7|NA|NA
CASSLQRGYEQYF
TGTGCCAGCAGTTTACAAAGAGGTTACGAGCAGTACTTC
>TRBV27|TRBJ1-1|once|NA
CASAPWSPRAEAFF
TGTGCCAGCGCCCCTTGGAGCCCTCGGGCTGAAGCTTTCTTT
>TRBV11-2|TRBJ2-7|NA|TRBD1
CASSLGTGGLSSYEQYF
TGTGCCAGCAGCTTAGGGACAGGGGGCCTAAGCTCCTACGAGCAGTACTTC
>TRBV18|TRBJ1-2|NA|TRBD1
CASSPTGTDLYGYTF
TGTGCCAGCTCACCCACCGGGACAGACCTCTATGGCTACACCTTC
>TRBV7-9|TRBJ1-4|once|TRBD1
CASSPRQGSNEKLFF
TGTGCCAGCAGCCCCCGACAGGGGTCTAATGAAAAACTGTTTTTT
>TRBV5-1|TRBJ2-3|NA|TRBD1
CASSGGTGSTDTQYF
TGCGCCAGCAGCGGTGGGACAGGGAGCACAGATACGCAGTATTTT
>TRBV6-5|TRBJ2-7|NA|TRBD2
CASSYGTSGQTYEQYF
TGTGCCAGCAGTTACGGAACTAGCGGGCAAACCTACGAGCAGTACTTC
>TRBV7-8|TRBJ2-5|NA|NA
CASSFSGETQYF
TGTGCCAGCAGCTTTTCAGGGGAGACCCAGTACTTC
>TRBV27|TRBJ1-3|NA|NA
CASSLRRESGNTIYF
TGTGCCAGCAGTCTCCGTAGGGAGTCTGGAAACACCATATATTTT
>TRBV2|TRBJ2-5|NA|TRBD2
CASRSGTSGSQETQYF
TGTGCCAGCAGGAGCGGGACTAGCGGGAGCCAAGAGACCCAGTACTTC
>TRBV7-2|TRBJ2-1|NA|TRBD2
CASSFQGTSGINEQFF
TGTGCCAGCAGCTTTCAGGGGACTAGCGGGATCAATGAGCAGTTCTTC
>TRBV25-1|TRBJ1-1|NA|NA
CATVGLNTEAFF
TGTGCCACCGTCGGACTCAACACTGAAGCTTTCTTT
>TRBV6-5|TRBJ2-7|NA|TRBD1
CASSGQGYEQYF
TGTGCCAGCAGTGGACAGGGGTACGAGCAGTACTTC
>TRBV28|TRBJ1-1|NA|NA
CASSLAPSGTEAFF
TGTGCCAGCAGTTTGGCCCCCAGCGGCACTGAAGCTTTCTTT
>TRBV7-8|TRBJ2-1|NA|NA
CASSLASASPSSNEQFF
TGTGCCAGCAGCTTAGCGTCCGCTAGCCCCAGTTCCAATGAGCAGTTCTTC
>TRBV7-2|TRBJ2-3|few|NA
CASSSGGEAGVGTQYF
TGTGCCAGCAGCTCCGGAGGTGAGGCGGGCGTGGGTACGCAGTATTTT
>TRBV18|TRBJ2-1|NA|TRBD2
CASSQREGLGNEQFF
TGTGCCAGCTCGCAGCGGGAGGGCCTCGGGAATGAGCAGTTCTTC
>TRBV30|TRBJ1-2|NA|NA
CAWSPDRNYGYTF
TGTGCCTGGAGCCCCGACAGGAACTATGGCTACACCTTC
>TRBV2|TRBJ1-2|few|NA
CASSEAHSYGYTF
TGTGCCAGCAGTGAGGCGCACAGCTATGGCTACACCTTC
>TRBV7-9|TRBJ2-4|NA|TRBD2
CSSSLAGAANIQYF
TGTTCCAGCAGCTTAGCGGGAGCGGCGAACATTCAGTACTTC
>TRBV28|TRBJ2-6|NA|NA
CASSFPGGPGANVLTF
TGTGCCAGCAGTTTCCCTGGGGGCCCTGGGGCCAACGTCCTGACTTTC
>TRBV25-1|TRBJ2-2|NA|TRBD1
CASSAHIRTGVGDGELFF
TGTGCCAGCAGTGCACACATCAGAACAGGGGTGGGTGACGGGGAGCTGTTTTTT
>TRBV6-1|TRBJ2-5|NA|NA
CASTRTLQETQYF
TGTGCCAGCACCCGGACACTTCAAGAGACCCAGTACTTC
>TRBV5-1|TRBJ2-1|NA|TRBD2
CASSPYGLGDEQFF
TGCGCCAGCAGCCCGTACGGACTAGGGGATGAGCAGTTCTTC
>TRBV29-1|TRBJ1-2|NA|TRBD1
CSVDDRGLPSGNYGYTF
TGCAGCGTTGACGACAGGGGACTTCCCTCGGGGAACTATGGCTACACCTTC
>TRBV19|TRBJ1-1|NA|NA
CASRTEGVDPNTEAFF
TGTGCCAGTAGAACCGAAGGGGTCGACCCGAACACTGAAGCTTTCTTT
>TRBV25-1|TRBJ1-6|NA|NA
CASSGPTSAGVNSPLHF
TGTGCCAGCAGTGGCCCAACGTCAGCGGGGGTTAATTCACCCCTCCACTTT
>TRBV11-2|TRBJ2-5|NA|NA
CASRQQGPETQYF
TGTGCCAGCAGGCAACAGGGTCCGGAGACCCAGTACTTC
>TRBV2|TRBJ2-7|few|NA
CASTEGGYEQYF
TGTGCCAGCACCGAGGGGGGGTACGAGCAGTACTTC
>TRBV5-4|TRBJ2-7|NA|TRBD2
CASSWKKLAGDDEQYF
TGTGCCAGCAGCTGGAAAAAACTAGCGGGAGACGACGAGCAGTACTTC
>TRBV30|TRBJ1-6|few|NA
CAWGDSTYSPLHF
TGTGCCTGGGGTGACAGCACCTATTCACCCCTCCACTTT
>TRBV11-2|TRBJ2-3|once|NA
CASSLSQESWDTQYF
TGTGCCAGCAGTCTAAGTCAGGAATCTTGGGATACGCAGTATTTT
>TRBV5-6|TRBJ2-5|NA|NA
CASSLGGDGGTQYF
TGTGCCAGCAGCTTAGGGGGGGACGGGGGGACCCAGTACTTC
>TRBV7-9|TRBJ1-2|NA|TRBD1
CASSLDRGGYTF
TGTGCCAGCAGCTTAGACAGGGGTGGCTACACCTTC
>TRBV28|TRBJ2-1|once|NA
CASSGPVGAWGQFF
TGTGCCAGCAGTGGGCCAGTTGGGGCCTGGGGGCAGTTCTTC
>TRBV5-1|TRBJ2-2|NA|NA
CASSFGGGSTGELFF
TGCGCCAGCAGCTTCGGGGGCGGGAGCACCGGGGAGCTGTTTTTT
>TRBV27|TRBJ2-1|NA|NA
CASGSPTTYNEQFF
TGTGCCAGCGGGAGCCCTACCACCTACAATGAGCAGTTCTTC
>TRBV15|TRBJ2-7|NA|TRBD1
CATGEGALGYEQYF
TGTGCCACCGGCGAGGGGGCCTTAGGGTACGAGCAGTACTTC
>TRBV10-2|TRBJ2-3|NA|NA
CASSVPGTQYF
TGCGCCAGCAGTGTACCAGGGACGCAGTATTTT
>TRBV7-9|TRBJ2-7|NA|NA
CASSLILGEQYF
TGTGCCAGCAGCTTAATTCTAGGCGAGCAGTACTTC
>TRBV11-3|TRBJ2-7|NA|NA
CASSLDLREQYF
TGTGCCAGCAGCTTAGACCTCCGGGAGCAGTACTTC
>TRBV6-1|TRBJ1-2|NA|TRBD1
CASSDRQGRGGYTF
TGTGCCAGCAGTGACCGACAGGGGCGTGGGGGCTACACCTTC
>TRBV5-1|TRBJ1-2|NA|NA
CASSRYLPGLPDGYTF
TGCGCCAGCAGCCGCTATCTCCCAGGGCTCCCGGATGGCTACACCTTC
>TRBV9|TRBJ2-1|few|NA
CASSVDRGLGRKQFF
TGTGCCAGCAGCGTAGATCGGGGACTGGGCCGAAAGCAGTTCTTC